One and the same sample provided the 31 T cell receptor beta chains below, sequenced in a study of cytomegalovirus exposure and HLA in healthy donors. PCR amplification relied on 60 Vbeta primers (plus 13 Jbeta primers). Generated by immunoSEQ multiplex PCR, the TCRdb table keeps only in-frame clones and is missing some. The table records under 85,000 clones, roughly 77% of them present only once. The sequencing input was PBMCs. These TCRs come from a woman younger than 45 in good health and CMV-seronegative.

The DNA of the CDR3 is TGCAGCGTTGAAGCGCAACAACTAGACTCTGGAAACACCATATATTTT. Its protein is CSVEAQQLDSGNTIYF. V is TRBV29-1 and J is TRBJ1-3; D remains ambiguous. The length of the CDR3 is 16 residues. V lost 1 base and J lost 0, with 13 bases in between. Germline loops: CDR1 SQVTM, CDR2 ANQGSEA.

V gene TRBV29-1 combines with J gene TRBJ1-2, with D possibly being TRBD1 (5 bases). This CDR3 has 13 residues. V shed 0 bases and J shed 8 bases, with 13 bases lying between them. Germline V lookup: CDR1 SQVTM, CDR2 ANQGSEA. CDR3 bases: TGCAGCGTTGAAGATCCACAGGCCCGGGGCTACACCTTC. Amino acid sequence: CSVEDPQARGYTF.

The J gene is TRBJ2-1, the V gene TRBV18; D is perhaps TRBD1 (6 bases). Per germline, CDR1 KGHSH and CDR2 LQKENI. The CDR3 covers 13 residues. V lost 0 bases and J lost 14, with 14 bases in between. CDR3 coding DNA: TGTGCCAGCTCACCACCGCTGGTGGACAGAGAGTTCTTC. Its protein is CASSPPLVDREFF.

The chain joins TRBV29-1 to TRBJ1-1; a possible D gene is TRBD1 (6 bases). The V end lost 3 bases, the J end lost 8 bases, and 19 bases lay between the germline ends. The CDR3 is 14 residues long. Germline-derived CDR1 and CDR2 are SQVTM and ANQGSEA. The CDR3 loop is CSVDPRARGLEAFF. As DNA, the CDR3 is TGCAGCGTTGACCCCCGGGCCAGGGGCCTCGAAGCTTTCTTT.

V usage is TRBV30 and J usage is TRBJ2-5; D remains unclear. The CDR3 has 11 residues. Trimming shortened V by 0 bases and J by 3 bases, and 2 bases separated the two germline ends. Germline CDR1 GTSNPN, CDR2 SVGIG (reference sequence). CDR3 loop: CAWSVKETQYF. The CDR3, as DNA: TGTGCCTGGAGTGTTAAAGAGACCCAGTACTTC.

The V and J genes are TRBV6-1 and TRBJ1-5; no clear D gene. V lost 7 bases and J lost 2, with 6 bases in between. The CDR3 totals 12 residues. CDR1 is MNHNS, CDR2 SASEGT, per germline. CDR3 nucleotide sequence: TGTGCCAGCAAAACACGCAATCAGCCCCAGCATTTT. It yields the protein CASKTRNQPQHF.

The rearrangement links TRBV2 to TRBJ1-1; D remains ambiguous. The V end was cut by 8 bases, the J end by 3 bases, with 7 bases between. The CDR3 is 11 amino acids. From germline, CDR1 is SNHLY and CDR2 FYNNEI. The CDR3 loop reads CASSWHTEAFF. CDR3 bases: TGTGCCAGCTCGTGGCACACTGAAGCTTTCTTT.

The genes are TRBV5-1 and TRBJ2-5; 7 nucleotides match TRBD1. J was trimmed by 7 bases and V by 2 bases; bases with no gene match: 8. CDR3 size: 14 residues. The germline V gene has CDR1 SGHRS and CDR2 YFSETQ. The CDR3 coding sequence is TGCGCCAGCAGCTTTGACAGGGTGGAAGGGACCCAGTACTTC. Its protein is CASSFDRVEGTQYF.

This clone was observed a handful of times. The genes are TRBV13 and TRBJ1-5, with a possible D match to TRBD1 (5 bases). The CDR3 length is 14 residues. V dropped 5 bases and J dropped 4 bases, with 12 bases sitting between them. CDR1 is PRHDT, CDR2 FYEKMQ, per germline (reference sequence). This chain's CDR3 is CASSAGLGNQPQHF. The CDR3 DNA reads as TGTGCCAGCAGCGCAGGGTTGGGTAATCAGCCCCAGCATTTT. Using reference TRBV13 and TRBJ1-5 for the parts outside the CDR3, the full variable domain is AAGVIQSPRHLIKEKRETATLKCYPIPRHDTVYWYQQGPGQDPQFLISFYEKMQSDKGSIPDRFSAQQFSDYHSELNMSSLELGDSALYFCASSAGLGNQPQHFGDGTRLSIL.

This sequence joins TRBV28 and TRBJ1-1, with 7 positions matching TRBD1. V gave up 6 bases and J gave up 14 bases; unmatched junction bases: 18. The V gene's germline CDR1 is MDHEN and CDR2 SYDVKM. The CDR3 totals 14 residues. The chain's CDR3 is CASSPGTVNPNQFF. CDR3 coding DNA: TGTGCCAGCAGCCCGGGGACAGTTAATCCTAATCAGTTCTTT.

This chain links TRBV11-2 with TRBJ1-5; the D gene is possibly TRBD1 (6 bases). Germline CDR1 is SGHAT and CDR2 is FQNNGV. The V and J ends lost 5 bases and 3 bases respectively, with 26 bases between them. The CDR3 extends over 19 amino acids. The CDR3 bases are TGTGCCAGCAGCCCCCTGGCTTCAAGACAGGATCTATACAATCAGCCCCAGCATTTT. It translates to CASSPLASRQDLYNQPQHF.

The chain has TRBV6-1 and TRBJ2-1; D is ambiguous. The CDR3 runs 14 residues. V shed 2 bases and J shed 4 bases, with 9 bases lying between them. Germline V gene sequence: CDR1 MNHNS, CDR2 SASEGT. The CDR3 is CASSEQALYNEQFF. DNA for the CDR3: TGTGCCAGCAGTGAACAGGCTTTATACAATGAGCAGTTCTTC.

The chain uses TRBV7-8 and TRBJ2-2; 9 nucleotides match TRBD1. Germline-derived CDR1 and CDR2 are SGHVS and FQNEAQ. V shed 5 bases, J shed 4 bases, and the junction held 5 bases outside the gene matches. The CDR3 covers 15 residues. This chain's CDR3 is CASSQQGAGTGELFF. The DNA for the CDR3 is TGTGCCAGCAGCCAACAGGGGGCTGGCACCGGGGAGCTGTTTTTT.

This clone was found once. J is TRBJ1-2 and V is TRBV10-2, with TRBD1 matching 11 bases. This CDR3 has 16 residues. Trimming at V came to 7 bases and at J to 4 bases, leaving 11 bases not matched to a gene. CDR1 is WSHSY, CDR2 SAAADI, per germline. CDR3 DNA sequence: TGCGCCAGCAATGATCCGGGACAGGGGGTGGGCTATGGCTACACCTTC. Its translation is CASNDPGQGVGYGYTF.

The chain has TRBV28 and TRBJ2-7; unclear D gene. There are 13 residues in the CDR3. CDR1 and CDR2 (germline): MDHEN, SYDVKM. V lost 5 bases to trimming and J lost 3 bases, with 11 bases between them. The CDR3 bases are TGTGCCAGCAGTAATGGTCGAGTCTACGAGCAGTACTTC. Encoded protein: CASSNGRVYEQYF.

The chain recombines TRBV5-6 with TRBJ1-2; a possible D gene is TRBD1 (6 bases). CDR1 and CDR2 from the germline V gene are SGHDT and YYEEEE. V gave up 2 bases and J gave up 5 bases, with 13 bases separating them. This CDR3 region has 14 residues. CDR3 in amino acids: CASSFPHQGYGYTF. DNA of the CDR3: TGTGCCAGCAGCTTCCCCCACCAGGGGTATGGCTACACCTTC.

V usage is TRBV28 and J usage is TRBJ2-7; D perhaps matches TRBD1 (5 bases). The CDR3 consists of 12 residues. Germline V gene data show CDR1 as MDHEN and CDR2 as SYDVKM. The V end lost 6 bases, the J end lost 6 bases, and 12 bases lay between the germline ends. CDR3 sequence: CASRVRVGEQYF. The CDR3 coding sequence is TGTGCCAGCAGGGTCAGGGTGGGCGAGCAGTACTTC.

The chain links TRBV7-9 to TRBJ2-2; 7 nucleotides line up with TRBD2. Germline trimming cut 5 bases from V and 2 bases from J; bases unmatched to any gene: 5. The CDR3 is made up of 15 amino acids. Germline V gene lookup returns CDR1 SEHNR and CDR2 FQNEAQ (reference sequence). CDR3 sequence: CASSPPGGNTGELFF. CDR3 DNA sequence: TGTGCCAGCAGCCCACCGGGGGGAAACACCGGGGAGCTGTTTTTT.

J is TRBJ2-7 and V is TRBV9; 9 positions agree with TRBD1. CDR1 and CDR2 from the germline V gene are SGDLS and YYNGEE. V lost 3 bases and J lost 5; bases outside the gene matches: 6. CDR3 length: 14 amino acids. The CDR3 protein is CASSAMGQGDEQYF. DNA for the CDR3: TGTGCCAGCAGCGCGATGGGACAGGGAGACGAGCAGTACTTC.

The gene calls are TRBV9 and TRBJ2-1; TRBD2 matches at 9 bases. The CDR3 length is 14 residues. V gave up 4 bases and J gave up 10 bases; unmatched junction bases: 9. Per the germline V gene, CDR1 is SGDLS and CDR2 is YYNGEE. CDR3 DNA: TGTGCCAGCAGCTCAGGGGTCAGCGGGGGGGAGCAGTTCTTC. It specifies CASSSGVSGGEQFF.

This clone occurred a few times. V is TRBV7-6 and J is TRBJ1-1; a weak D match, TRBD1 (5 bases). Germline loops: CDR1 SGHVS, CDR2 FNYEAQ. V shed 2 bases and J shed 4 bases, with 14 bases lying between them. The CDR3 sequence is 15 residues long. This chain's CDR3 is CASSLRGQGGTEAFF. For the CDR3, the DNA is TGTGCCAGCAGCTTAAGGGGTCAGGGTGGCACTGAAGCTTTCTTT.

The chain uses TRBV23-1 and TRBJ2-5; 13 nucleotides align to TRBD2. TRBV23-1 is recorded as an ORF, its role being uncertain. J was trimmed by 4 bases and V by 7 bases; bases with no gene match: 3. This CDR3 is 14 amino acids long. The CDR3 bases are TGCGCCAGCACACTAGCGGGAGGGGCAGAGACCCAGTACTTC. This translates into CASTLAGGAETQYF.

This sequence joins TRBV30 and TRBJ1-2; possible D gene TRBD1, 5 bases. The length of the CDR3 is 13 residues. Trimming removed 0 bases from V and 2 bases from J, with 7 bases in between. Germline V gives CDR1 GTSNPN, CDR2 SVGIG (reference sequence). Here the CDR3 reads CAWSVHRNYGYTF. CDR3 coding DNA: TGTGCCTGGAGTGTTCACAGGAACTATGGCTACACCTTC.

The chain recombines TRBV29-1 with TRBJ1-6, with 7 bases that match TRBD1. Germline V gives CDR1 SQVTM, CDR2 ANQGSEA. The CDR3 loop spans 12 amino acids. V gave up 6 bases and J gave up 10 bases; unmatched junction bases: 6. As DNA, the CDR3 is TGCAGCGTACAGGGGACGGACTCACCCCTCCACTTT. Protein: CSVQGTDSPLHF. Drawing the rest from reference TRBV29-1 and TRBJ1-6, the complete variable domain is SAVISQKPSRDICQRGTSLTIQCQVDSQVTMMFWYRQQPGQSLTLIATANQGSEATYESGFVIDKFPISRPNLTFSTLTVSNMSPEDSSIYLCSVQGTDSPLHFGNGTRLTVT.

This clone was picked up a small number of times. CDR3 residues: CATADRVAGANVLTF. DNA for the CDR3: TGTGCCACCGCGGACAGGGTGGCTGGGGCCAACGTCCTGACTTTC. V usage is TRBV6-6 and J usage is TRBJ2-6, with TRBD1 matching over 8 bases. The J segment lost 2 bases and the V segment lost 10 bases, leaving 7 bases of the junction unmatched. Germline V CDR1 and CDR2: MNHNY, SVGAGI (reference sequence). The CDR3 sequence is 15 residues long.

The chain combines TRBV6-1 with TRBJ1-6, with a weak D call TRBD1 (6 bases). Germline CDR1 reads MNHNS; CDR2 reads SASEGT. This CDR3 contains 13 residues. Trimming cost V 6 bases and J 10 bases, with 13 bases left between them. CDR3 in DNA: TGTGCCAGCAGACTAAGGGACACCTCACCCCTCCACTTT. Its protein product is CASRLRDTSPLHF.

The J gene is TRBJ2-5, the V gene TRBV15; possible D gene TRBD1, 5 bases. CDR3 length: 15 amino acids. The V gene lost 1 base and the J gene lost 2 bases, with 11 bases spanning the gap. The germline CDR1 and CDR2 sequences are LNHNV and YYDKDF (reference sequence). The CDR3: CATSRGGAAQETQYF. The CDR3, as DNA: TGTGCCACCAGCAGAGGTGGGGCTGCGCAAGAGACCCAGTACTTC.

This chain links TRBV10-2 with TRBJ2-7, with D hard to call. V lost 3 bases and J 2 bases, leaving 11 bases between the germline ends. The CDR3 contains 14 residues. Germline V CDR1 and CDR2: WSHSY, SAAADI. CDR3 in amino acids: CASSEPGSPYEQYF. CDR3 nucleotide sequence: TGCGCCAGCAGTGAACCTGGCAGTCCCTACGAGCAGTACTTC.

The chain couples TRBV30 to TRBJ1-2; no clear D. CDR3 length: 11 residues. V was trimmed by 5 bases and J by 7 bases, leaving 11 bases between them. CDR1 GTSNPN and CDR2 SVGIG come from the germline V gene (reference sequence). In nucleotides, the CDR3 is TGTGCCTGGGCCGTCGGGGTTGGCTACACCTTC. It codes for CAWAVGVGYTF.

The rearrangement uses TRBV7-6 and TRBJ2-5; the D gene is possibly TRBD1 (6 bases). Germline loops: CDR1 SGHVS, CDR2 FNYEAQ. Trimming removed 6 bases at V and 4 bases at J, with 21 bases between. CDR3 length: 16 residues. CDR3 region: CASSPASGEWRETQYF. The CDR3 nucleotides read TGTGCCAGCAGTCCCGCGTCAGGGGAATGGAGAGAGACCCAGTACTTC.

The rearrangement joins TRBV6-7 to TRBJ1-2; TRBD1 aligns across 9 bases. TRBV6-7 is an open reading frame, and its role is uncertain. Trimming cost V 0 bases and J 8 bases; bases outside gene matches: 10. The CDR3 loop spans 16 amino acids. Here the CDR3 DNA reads TGTGCCAGCAGTTACTCCCGGGACAGGGCCTTCGGAGGCTACACCTTC. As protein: CASSYSRDRAFGGYTF.